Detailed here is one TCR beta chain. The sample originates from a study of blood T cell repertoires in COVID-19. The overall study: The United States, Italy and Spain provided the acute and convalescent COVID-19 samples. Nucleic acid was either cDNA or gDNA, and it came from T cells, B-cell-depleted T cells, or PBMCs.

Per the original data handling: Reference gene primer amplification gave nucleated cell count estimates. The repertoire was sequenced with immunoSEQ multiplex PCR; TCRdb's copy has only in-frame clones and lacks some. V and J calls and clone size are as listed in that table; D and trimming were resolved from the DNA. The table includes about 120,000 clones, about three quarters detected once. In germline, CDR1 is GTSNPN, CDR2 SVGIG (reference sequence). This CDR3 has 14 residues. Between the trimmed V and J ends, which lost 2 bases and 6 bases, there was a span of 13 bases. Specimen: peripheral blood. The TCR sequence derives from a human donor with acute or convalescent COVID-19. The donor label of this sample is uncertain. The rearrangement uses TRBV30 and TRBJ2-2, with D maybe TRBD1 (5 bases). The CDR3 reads CAWSLGPQAGELFF. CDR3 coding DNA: TGTGCCTGGAGTCTGGGGCCTCAGGCCGGGGAGCTGTTTTTT.